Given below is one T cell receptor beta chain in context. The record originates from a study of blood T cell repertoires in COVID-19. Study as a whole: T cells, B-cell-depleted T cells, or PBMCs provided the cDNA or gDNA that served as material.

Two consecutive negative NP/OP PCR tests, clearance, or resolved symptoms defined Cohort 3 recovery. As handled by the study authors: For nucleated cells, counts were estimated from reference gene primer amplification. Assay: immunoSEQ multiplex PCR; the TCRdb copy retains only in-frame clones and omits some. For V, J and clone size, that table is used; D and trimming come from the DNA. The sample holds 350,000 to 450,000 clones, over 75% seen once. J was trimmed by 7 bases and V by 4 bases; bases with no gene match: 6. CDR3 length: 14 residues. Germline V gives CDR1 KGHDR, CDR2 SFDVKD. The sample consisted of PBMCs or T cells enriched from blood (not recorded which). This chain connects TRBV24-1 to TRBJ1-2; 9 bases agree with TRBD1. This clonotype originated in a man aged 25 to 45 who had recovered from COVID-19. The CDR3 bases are TGTGCCACCAGTGAACCGGGACAGGGTGGTGGCTACACCTTC. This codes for CATSEPGQGGGYTF.